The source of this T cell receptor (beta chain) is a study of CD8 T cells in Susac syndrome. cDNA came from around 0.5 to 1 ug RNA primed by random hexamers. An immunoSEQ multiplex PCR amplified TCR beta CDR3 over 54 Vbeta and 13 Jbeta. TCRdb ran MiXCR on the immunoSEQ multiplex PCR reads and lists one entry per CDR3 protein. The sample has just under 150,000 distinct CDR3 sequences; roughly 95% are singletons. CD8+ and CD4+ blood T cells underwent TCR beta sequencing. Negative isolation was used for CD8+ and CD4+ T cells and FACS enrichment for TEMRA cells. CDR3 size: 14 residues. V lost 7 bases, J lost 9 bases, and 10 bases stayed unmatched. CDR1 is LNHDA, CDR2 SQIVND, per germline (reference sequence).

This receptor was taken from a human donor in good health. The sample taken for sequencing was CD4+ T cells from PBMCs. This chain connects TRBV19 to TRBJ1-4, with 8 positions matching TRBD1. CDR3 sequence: CASTPTGEVQKLFF. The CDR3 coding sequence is TGTGCCAGTACCCCGACAGGGGAGGTACAAAAACTGTTTTTT.